The 7 T cell receptor beta chains below all came from one sample that was sequenced in a study of blood T cell repertoires in COVID-19. Sequencing was performed with immunoSEQ multiplex PCR; in TCRdb, only in-frame clones are kept and a portion is missing. The sample has a few hundred thousand clones, around 90% seen once. The specimen sequenced was peripheral blood. The receptors shown here come from a man aged 40-49 years with acute or convalescent COVID-19.

The chain carries TRBV19 and TRBJ1-2; D perhaps matches TRBD1 (6 bases). This CDR3 has 14 amino acids. Germline CDR1 reads LNHDA; CDR2 reads SQIVND (reference sequence). The V gene lost 6 bases and the J gene lost 4 bases, with 15 bases spanning the gap. Here the CDR3 reads CASSNLLGAYGYTF. CDR3 DNA: TGTGCCAGTAGCAATCTCTTGGGGGCCTATGGCTACACCTTC. Based on the CDR3 plus reference TRBV19 and TRBJ1-2, the full variable domain is DGGITQSPKYLFRKEGQNVTLSCEQNLNHDAMYWYRQDPGQGLRLIYYSQIVNDFQKGDIAEGYSVSREKKESFPLTVTSAQKNPTAFYLCASSNLLGAYGYTFGSGTRLTVV.

The chain has TRBV11-2 and TRBJ2-3; 13 bases are a match to TRBD2. The CDR3 spans 17 residues. Trimming removed 0 bases from V and 9 bases from J; junction bases left unmatched: 9. From germline, CDR1 is SGHAT and CDR2 FQNNGV. The CDR3 loop reads CASSLDRTSGGARTQYF. The CDR3 DNA reads as TGTGCCAGCAGCTTAGATCGCACTAGCGGGGGGGCTCGCACGCAGTATTTT.

The V call is TRBV7-2, the J call TRBJ2-2, with 7 bases aligning to TRBD2. The length of the CDR3 is 14 residues. Germline values: CDR1 SGHTA, CDR2 FQGNSA. Trimming cost V 5 bases and J 1 base; bases outside gene matches: 1. This CDR3 reads CASSPSGNTGELFF. DNA for the CDR3: TGTGCCAGCAGCCCTAGCGGGAACACCGGGGAGCTGTTTTTT.

The chain links TRBV5-8 to TRBJ1-1; a weak D match, TRBD1 (5 bases). Germline V gene sequence: CDR1 SGHTS, CDR2 YDEGEE. V lost 2 bases to trimming and J lost 3 bases, with 11 bases between them. This CDR3 has 14 amino acids. DNA for the CDR3: TGTGCCAGCAGCTTTGGGGGGTGGGACACTGAAGCTTTCTTT. The encoded protein is CASSFGGWDTEAFF.

The J gene is TRBJ1-2, the V gene TRBV4-1, with 8 bases fitting TRBD1. The CDR3 covers 16 residues. The germline CDR1 and CDR2 sequences are MGHRA and YSYEKL. With 4 bases clipped from V and 3 bases from J, the junction kept 10 bases outside the gene matches. CDR3 nucleotide sequence: TGCGCCAGCAGCCCAGCCGTGAGGGGACAGGACTATGGCTACACCTTC. It translates to CASSPAVRGQDYGYTF.

The chain has TRBV4-2 and TRBJ2-7; 8 bases align to TRBD2. Germline CDR1 is LGHNA and CDR2 is YNFKEQ. The CDR3 loop spans 15 amino acids. After removal of 1 base from V and 2 bases from J, the junction contained 4 bases not matched to a gene. CDR3 loop: CASSQGAGAAYEQYF. In DNA form, the CDR3 reads TGTGCCAGCAGCCAAGGAGCGGGAGCAGCCTACGAGCAGTACTTC.

This clone was found a few times. The CDR3: CASSPSASSDTQYF. The CDR3 region has the DNA TGTGCCAGCAGCCCTAGCGCTAGCTCAGATACGCAGTATTTT. This chain connects TRBV7-3 to TRBJ2-3, with a tentative D call TRBD2 (6 bases). The germline V gene encodes CDR1 SGHTA and CDR2 FQGTGA. Trimming took 5 bases from V and 4 from J, leaving 13 bases between them. The length of the CDR3 is 14 residues.